Below, one T cell receptor beta chain is given with its context. This entry is derived from a study of T-cell memory formation after mild COVID-19. Study as a whole: Clustering of TCRs was largely donor specific.

With constant-segment primers, 5'RACE yielded cDNA libraries of TCR alpha and TCR beta that carried sample barcodes and UMIs. TCRdb itself ran the 5' RACE reads through MiXCR, one entry per CDR3 protein. The sample has 150,000 to 200,000 distinct CDR3 sequences; more than 9% are singletons. In germline, CDR1 is SGHTS, CDR2 YDEGEE. This CDR3 is built from 14 residues. V was pared by 4 bases and J by 2 bases, with 12 bases between. Sequencing used PBMCs or a T cell subset sorted from them (not recorded which). The sequence came from a man aged 18-30 years who had mild COVID-19 (a few samples of this study predate the infection). Cell type and time point are not known. V gene TRBV5-8 combines with J gene TRBJ2-5; the D gene is possibly TRBD1 (6 bases). CDR3 loop: CASSATGIQETQYF. The CDR3 DNA reads as TGTGCCAGCAGCGCCACAGGGATACAAGAGACCCAGTACTTC.